This entry features one TCR beta chain sequence. Its antigen is unidentified. The source of the sample is a study of cytomegalovirus exposure and HLA in healthy donors. Looking at the study overall: In a previous analysis, 95 million to 130 million unique TCR beta sequences were found from 150 million to 200 million T cells.

Whole-study findings and limits: Available immune exposure information covered CMV serostatus only.

CDR3 size: 15 residues. The V end was cut by 6 bases, the J end by 3 bases, with 16 bases between. Germline assignment: CDR1 MNHEY and CDR2 SMNVEV (reference sequence). PCR primers comprised 60 Vbeta and 13 Jbeta primers. Repertoires were generated with immunoSEQ multiplex PCR, while TCRdb's copy carries only in-frame clones and drops some. The table lists over 250,000 clones, roughly 70% of them singletons. The sequenced material came from PBMCs. The receptor was derived from a female donor in good health and CMV-seronegative. The rearrangement uses TRBV27 and TRBJ2-3; a possible D gene is TRBD1 (6 bases). The CDR3 DNA reads as TGTGCCAGCAGGTCCAGGGGTAGAAAGACAGATACGCAGTATTTT. Its translation: CASRSRGRKTDTQYF.